This is a list of T cell receptor beta chains from one sample in a study of blood T cell repertoires in COVID-19. Profiling relied on immunoSEQ multiplex PCR, and the TCRdb table lists in-frame clones only, not all of them. Of about 280,000 clones in the sample, around 86% were seen once. What was sequenced was peripheral blood. All receptors come from a man aged 35-49 years with active or convalescent COVID-19. Both conserved end residues are part of each CDR3. The order of the fields is J gene, D gene, clone size, V gene, CDR3 protein, CDR3 DNA. A D gene is named only where the DNA matches it firmly. Rows may omit the clone size; those that give it use once, few, many or a size class.

TRBJ1-2 | . | once | TRBV7-2 | CASSLQGDRYGYTF | TGTGCCAGCAGCTTACAAGGGGATCGCTATGGCTACACCTTC
TRBJ1-5 | . | . | TRBV6-5 | CASRGGGGNQPQHF | TGTGCCAGCAGAGGCGGGGGAGGCAATCAGCCCCAGCATTTT
TRBJ1-3 | . | . | TRBV15 | CATSRDPGVRGNTIYF | TGTGCCACCAGCAGAGATCCCGGAGTAAGAGGAAACACCATATATTTT
TRBJ2-1 | . | . | TRBV6-6 | CASSPTGRNEQFF | TGTGCCAGCAGCCCGACAGGTAGGAATGAGCAGTTCTTC
TRBJ2-3 | . | . | TRBV20-1 | CSASRGTDTQYF | TGCAGTGCTAGTCGGGGAACAGATACGCAGTATTTT
TRBJ1-4 | . | . | TRBV2 | CASSEGGNEKLFF | TGTGCCAGCAGTGAGGGGGGTAATGAAAAACTGTTTTTT
TRBJ2-3 | TRBD1 | . | TRBV4-1 | CASSQDRGRSTDTQYF | TGCGCCAGCAGCCAAGACAGGGGGCGCTCGACAGATACGCAGTATTTT
TRBJ2-7 | . | . | TRBV4-1 | CASSQPGGPVQYF | TGCGCCAGCAGCCAACCCGGGGGGCCGGTGCAGTACTTC
TRBJ2-7 | . | . | TRBV18 | CASSPSPPPYEQYF | TGTGCCAGCTCACCAAGCCCCCCGCCATACGAGCAGTACTTC
TRBJ1-5 | . | . | TRBV7-2 | CASSLVEGRGPQHF | TGTGCCAGCAGCTTGGTTGAGGGCCGGGGGCCCCAGCATTTT
TRBJ2-5 | TRBD1 | . | TRBV10-3 | CAIRDRAQETQYF | TGTGCCATCAGGGACAGGGCCCAAGAGACCCAGTACTTC
TRBJ2-3 | TRBD2 | . | TRBV7-8 | CASSLPGLADYLTDTQYF | TGTGCCAGCAGCCTACCGGGACTAGCGGACTACCTCACAGATACGCAGTATTTT
TRBJ2-1 | TRBD2 | . | TRBV11-3 | CASSYVSGRTNEQFF | TGTGCCAGCAGTTACGTTAGCGGGAGGACCAATGAGCAGTTCTTC
TRBJ1-5 | . | . | TRBV12-3/TRBV12-4 | CASTVTENQPQHF | TGTGCCAGCACCGTAACAGAGAATCAGCCCCAGCATTTT
TRBJ1-1 | . | . | TRBV6-5 | CASSLRENTEAFF | TGTGCCAGCAGTTTGAGGGAGAACACTGAAGCTTTCTTT
TRBJ1-5 | . | . | TRBV10-2 | CASSERKGGRKSNQPQHF | TGCGCCAGCAGTGAACGAAAGGGAGGGAGAAAAAGCAATCAGCCCCAGCATTTT
TRBJ2-3 | TRBD2 | . | TRBV6-5 | CASSMERGGGTQYF | TGTGCCAGCAGTATGGAGCGGGGGGGCGGTACGCAGTATTTT
TRBJ1-3 | TRBD1 | . | TRBV6-5 | CASSPSTGPGNTIYF | TGTGCTAGCAGCCCGTCGACAGGGCCGGGAAACACCATATATTTT
TRBJ1-1 | . | few | TRBV10-3 | CAISESLDTNTEAFF | TGTGCCATCAGTGAGTCCTTAGACACGAACACTGAAGCTTTCTTT
TRBJ1-3 | . | . | TRBV30 | CAWAPSLWRNTIYF | TGTGCCTGGGCCCCTAGTCTCTGGCGAAACACCATATATTTT
TRBJ2-1 | TRBD2 | . | TRBV27 | CASSLPPLAGGGNEQFF | TGTGCCAGCAGTTTACCGCCTCTAGCGGGAGGGGGCAATGAGCAGTTCTTC
TRBJ2-2 | . | . | TRBV7-3 | CASSLNRGTGELFF | TGTGCCAGCAGCTTAAATAGGGGCACCGGGGAGCTGTTTTTT
TRBJ1-3 | TRBD1 | . | TRBV7-6 | CASIRGTGTGNTIYF | TGTGCCAGCATACGCGGGACAGGAACGGGAAACACCATATATTTT
TRBJ1-6 | . | . | TRBV10-3 | CAITDPGEGYNSPLHF | TGTGCCATCACCGATCCCGGGGAGGGGTATAATTCACCCCTCCACTTT
TRBJ2-1 | . | . | TRBV13 | CASSQQTGVPNEQFF | TGTGCCAGCAGCCAACAAACGGGAGTACCGAATGAGCAGTTCTTC
TRBJ2-6 | TRBD1 | . | TRBV11-1 | CASSFQGAPGANVLTF | TGTGCCAGCAGCTTTCAGGGGGCCCCTGGGGCCAACGTCCTGACTTTC
TRBJ2-6 | . | . | TRBV11-2 | CASSTRQTSGANVLTF | TGTGCCAGCAGCACCCGACAAACGTCTGGGGCCAACGTCCTGACTTTC
TRBJ2-5 | TRBD1 | few | TRBV6-1 | CASSETGQVGTQYF | TGTGCCAGCAGTGAAACTGGACAGGTGGGGACCCAGTACTTC
TRBJ1-1 | . | . | TRBV12-5 | CASGLQDTEAFF | TGTGCTAGTGGTTTGCAGGACACTGAAGCTTTCTTT
TRBJ2-1 | . | . | TRBV6-5 | CASKLATSSYNEQFF | TGTGCCAGCAAACTAGCCACGAGCTCCTACAATGAGCAGTTCTTC
TRBJ2-5 | . | . | TRBV12-3/TRBV12-4 | CASKPAGFETQYF | TGTGCCAGCAAACCTGCGGGATTCGAGACCCAGTACTTC
TRBJ2-2 | TRBD2 | . | TRBV10-3 | CAINQRESGELFF | TGTGCCATCAACCAGCGGGAGTCCGGGGAGCTGTTTTTT
TRBJ2-1 | . | . | TRBV11-3 | CASSSRDSRDNEQFF | TGTGCCAGCAGCTCCAGGGACTCGCGGGACAATGAGCAGTTCTTC
TRBJ1-5 | . | . | TRBV19 | CASSFHPGGPVGNQPQHF | TGTGCCAGTAGTTTTCACCCCGGGGGGCCCGTCGGCAATCAGCCCCAGCATTTT
TRBJ1-1 | TRBD1 | . | TRBV27 | CASSLAGTVSEAFF | TGTGCCAGCAGTTTAGCCGGGACAGTCTCTGAAGCTTTCTTT
TRBJ2-2 | . | . | TRBV24-1 | CATSAAEPTGELFF | TGTGCCACCAGTGCGGCGGAACCTACCGGGGAGCTGTTTTTT
TRBJ2-5 | . | . | TRBV23-1 | CASSPPGHPGETQYF | TGCGCCAGCAGTCCACCGGGACACCCTGGGGAGACCCAGTACTTC
TRBJ2-2 | TRBD2 | . | TRBV2 | CASSVAGGPSGELFF | TGTGCCAGCAGTGTTGCGGGAGGGCCCTCCGGGGAGCTGTTTTTT
TRBJ1-2 | . | . | TRBV18 | CASSPRRSEVGVYGYTF | TGTGCCAGCTCACCCAGGAGATCAGAAGTAGGGGTTTATGGCTACACCTTC
TRBJ1-3 | . | . | TRBV28 | CASSFEGFGGNTIYF | TGTGCCAGCAGTTTTGAGGGCTTTGGTGGAAACACCATATATTTT
TRBJ2-1 | TRBD2 | once | TRBV10-2 | CASSESSLGLAGVNEQFF | TGCGCCAGCAGTGAGTCTAGCCTAGGACTAGCGGGAGTAAATGAGCAGTTCTTC
TRBJ2-7 | TRBD1 | once | TRBV5-1 | CASSHPRQGENFSYEQYF | TGCGCCAGCAGCCATCCCCGACAGGGGGAAAACTTCTCCTACGAGCAGTACTTC
TRBJ2-2 | . | . | TRBV3-1/TRBV3-2 | CASSQRAGELFF | TGTGCCAGCAGCCAACGAGCCGGGGAGCTGTTTTTT
TRBJ2-7 | TRBD2 | . | TRBV5-1 | CASSLSSGTREQYF | TGCGCCAGCAGCTTGAGTAGCGGGACCCGCGAGCAGTACTTC
TRBJ2-2 | TRBD1 | . | TRBV12-5 | CASGSSRTGPTNTGELFF | TGTGCTAGTGGTTCCTCTCGGACAGGCCCTACGAACACCGGGGAGCTGTTTTTT
TRBJ2-3 | . | . | TRBV30 | CAWSRGGSADTQYF | TGTGCCTGGAGCCGAGGTGGGTCCGCAGATACGCAGTATTTT
TRBJ1-4 | TRBD1 | . | TRBV19 | CASSMGQGVEKLFF | TGTGCCAGTAGTATGGGACAGGGGGTCGAAAAACTGTTTTTT
TRBJ1-5 | . | . | TRBV4-1 | CASSQDRQYQPQHF | TGCGCCAGCAGCCAAGATAGACAGTATCAGCCCCAGCATTTT
TRBJ2-7 | . | . | TRBV14 | CASSQTGSGGYEQYF | TGTGCCAGCAGCCAAACAGGGTCGGGCGGCTACGAGCAGTACTTC
TRBJ2-7 | . | . | TRBV28 | CASSLQAYEQYF | TGTGCCAGCAGTTTACAGGCCTACGAGCAGTACTTC
TRBJ2-2 | . | many | TRBV27 | CASSLPTGELFF | TGTGCCAGCTCCCTCCCCACCGGGGAGCTGTTTTTT
TRBJ2-3 | TRBD2 | . | TRBV5-1 | CASSPAPLAGGSTDTQYF | TGCGCCAGCAGCCCCGCTCCATTAGCGGGGGGGAGCACAGATACGCAGTATTTT
TRBJ1-1 | TRBD1 | . | TRBV29-1 | CSVSQGAIMNTEAFF | TGCAGCGTTTCGCAGGGGGCTATAATGAACACTGAAGCTTTCTTT
TRBJ2-1 | . | . | TRBV9 | CASSVVPGNEQFF | TGTGCCAGCAGCGTTGTTCCAGGGAATGAGCAGTTCTTC
TRBJ2-1 | TRBD2 | . | TRBV6-6 | CASKSAGGENNEQFF | TGTGCCAGCAAATCGGCGGGAGGGGAAAACAATGAGCAGTTCTTC
TRBJ2-1 | TRBD1 | . | TRBV12-3/TRBV12-4 | CASSYRGPGQFF | TGTGCCAGCAGTTACAGGGGCCCTGGGCAGTTCTTC
TRBJ1-1 | . | . | TRBV27 | CASSFPPGGGTEAFF | TGTGCCAGCAGTTTCCCCCCGGGGGGAGGCACTGAAGCTTTCTTT